Listed below are T cell receptor beta chains from one sample, sequenced in a study of control samples from healthy donors and cancer patients. The table came from immunoSEQ multiplex PCR; TCRdb's copy has only in-frame clones and leaves some out. This table has tens of thousands of clones, about nine tenths appearing once. Sequences were obtained from blood. The receptors here all came from a man in his thirties or forties in good health. The CDR3 runs from the conserved cysteine through the conserved F or W. Each record gives: J gene, clone size, D gene, V gene, CDR3 protein, CDR3 DNA. The D gene is left open where the match is weak. Where a row states a size, it is once, few, many or the class of an expanded clone; other rows omit it.

j_call: TRBJ2-7
clone_size: NA
d_call: NA
v_call: TRBV12-3/TRBV12-4
cdr3_aa: CASSARGYEQYF
cdr3_nt: TGTGCCAGCAGTGCCCGGGGATACGAGCAGTACTTC

j_call: TRBJ1-2
clone_size: NA
d_call: NA
v_call: TRBV9
cdr3_aa: CASSVTALYGYTF
cdr3_nt: TGTGCCAGCAGCGTTACCGCGCTATATGGCTACACCTTC

j_call: TRBJ1-1
clone_size: NA
d_call: NA
v_call: TRBV28
cdr3_aa: CASSLGWRGTEAFF
cdr3_nt: TGTGCCAGCAGTTTAGGATGGAGGGGCACTGAAGCTTTCTTT

j_call: TRBJ2-1
clone_size: NA
d_call: NA
v_call: TRBV27
cdr3_aa: CASRGAGPYNEQFF
cdr3_nt: TGTGCCAGCAGGGGGGCAGGGCCCTACAATGAGCAGTTCTTC

j_call: TRBJ1-2
clone_size: NA
d_call: TRBD1
v_call: TRBV3-1/TRBV3-2
cdr3_aa: CASSQDHQGANGYTF
cdr3_nt: TGTGCCAGCAGCCAAGATCACCAGGGGGCTAACGGCTACACCTTC

j_call: TRBJ1-3
clone_size: NA
d_call: NA
v_call: TRBV4-2
cdr3_aa: CASSQDQDTARNTIYF
cdr3_nt: TGTGCCAGCAGCCAAGATCAAGACACAGCAAGAAACACCATATATTTT

j_call: TRBJ2-5
clone_size: NA
d_call: TRBD1
v_call: TRBV19
cdr3_aa: CASSIQDRAGETQYF
cdr3_nt: TGTGCCAGTAGTATACAGGACAGGGCGGGAGAGACCCAGTACTTC

j_call: TRBJ1-2
clone_size: NA
d_call: TRBD1
v_call: TRBV27
cdr3_aa: CASSSPSGTDYGYTF
cdr3_nt: TGTGCCAGCAGTTCACCTTCCGGGACAGACTATGGCTACACCTTC

j_call: TRBJ2-1
clone_size: NA
d_call: TRBD2
v_call: TRBV29-1
cdr3_aa: CSAVLTSGSYNEQFF
cdr3_nt: TGCAGCGCCGTCCTGACTAGCGGGAGTTACAATGAGCAGTTCTTC

j_call: TRBJ2-1
clone_size: NA
d_call: NA
v_call: TRBV18
cdr3_aa: CASSSRTLRDYNEQFF
cdr3_nt: TGTGCCAGCTCTTCACGGACTCTAAGAGACTACAATGAGCAGTTCTTC

j_call: TRBJ2-5
clone_size: once
d_call: TRBD1
v_call: TRBV28
cdr3_aa: CASSTYRGRETQYF
cdr3_nt: TGTGCCAGCAGTACATACAGGGGGCGGGAGACCCAGTACTTC

j_call: TRBJ2-3
clone_size: NA
d_call: NA
v_call: TRBV2
cdr3_aa: CASSAKDTDTQYF
cdr3_nt: TGTGCCAGCAGTGCGAAGGACACAGATACGCAGTATTTT

j_call: TRBJ2-7
clone_size: NA
d_call: NA
v_call: TRBV5-1
cdr3_aa: CASSLGDRETYEQYF
cdr3_nt: TGCGCCAGCAGCTTGGGGGACCGAGAGACCTACGAGCAGTACTTC

j_call: TRBJ2-1
clone_size: NA
d_call: TRBD2
v_call: TRBV4-1
cdr3_aa: CASSQEPSGGANEQFF
cdr3_nt: TGCGCCAGCAGCCAAGAACCGAGCGGGGGGGCGAATGAGCAGTTCTTC

j_call: TRBJ2-2
clone_size: NA
d_call: NA
v_call: TRBV14
cdr3_aa: CASSLTGELFF
cdr3_nt: TGTGCCAGCAGCCTCACCGGGGAGCTGTTTTTT

j_call: TRBJ1-4
clone_size: NA
d_call: NA
v_call: TRBV28
cdr3_aa: CASSLPGQYEKLFF
cdr3_nt: TGTGCCAGCAGTTTACCAGGGCAGTATGAAAAACTGTTTTTT

j_call: TRBJ2-2
clone_size: NA
d_call: TRBD2
v_call: TRBV6-6
cdr3_aa: CASSFSGRTGELFF
cdr3_nt: TGTGCCAGCAGTTTCAGCGGGAGGACCGGGGAGCTGTTTTTT

j_call: TRBJ1-4
clone_size: once
d_call: TRBD1
v_call: TRBV6-5
cdr3_aa: CASSSDGTGNKLFF
cdr3_nt: TGTGCCAGCAGTTCGGATGGGACAGGGAATAAACTGTTTTTT

j_call: TRBJ2-1
clone_size: NA
d_call: NA
v_call: TRBV11-2
cdr3_aa: CASSLNVRFRGASYNEQFF
cdr3_nt: TGTGCCAGCAGCTTGAATGTGAGATTCAGGGGGGCATCCTACAATGAGCAGTTCTTC

j_call: TRBJ2-7
clone_size: NA
d_call: TRBD1
v_call: TRBV11-1
cdr3_aa: CASSPWTGASYEQYF
cdr3_nt: TGTGCCAGCAGCCCCTGGACAGGGGCCTCCTACGAGCAGTACTTC